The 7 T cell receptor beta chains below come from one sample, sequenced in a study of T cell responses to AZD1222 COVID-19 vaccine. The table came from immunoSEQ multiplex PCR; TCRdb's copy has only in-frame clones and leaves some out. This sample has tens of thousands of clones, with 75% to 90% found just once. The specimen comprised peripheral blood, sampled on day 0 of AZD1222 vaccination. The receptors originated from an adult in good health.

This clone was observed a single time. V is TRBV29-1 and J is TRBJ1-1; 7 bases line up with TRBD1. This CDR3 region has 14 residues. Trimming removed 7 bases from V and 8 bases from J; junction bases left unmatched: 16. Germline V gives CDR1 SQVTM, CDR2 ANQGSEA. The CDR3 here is CSAGDRARLGEAFF. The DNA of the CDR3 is TGCAGCGCAGGCGACAGGGCCCGATTGGGCGAAGCTTTCTTT.

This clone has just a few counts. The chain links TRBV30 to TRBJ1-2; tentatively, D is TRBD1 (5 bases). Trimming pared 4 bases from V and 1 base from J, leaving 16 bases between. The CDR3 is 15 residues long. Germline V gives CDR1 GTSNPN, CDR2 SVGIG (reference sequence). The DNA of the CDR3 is TGTGCCTGGAAAGTTGGGACCCAATTTAACTATGGCTACACCTTC. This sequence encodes CAWKVGTQFNYGYTF.

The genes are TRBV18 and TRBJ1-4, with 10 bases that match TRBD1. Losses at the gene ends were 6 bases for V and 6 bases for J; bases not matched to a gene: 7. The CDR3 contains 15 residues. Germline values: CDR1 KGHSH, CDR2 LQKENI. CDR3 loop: CASSRGTGEDEKLFF. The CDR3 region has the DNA TGTGCCAGCTCCCGAGGGACAGGGGAAGATGAAAAACTGTTTTTT.

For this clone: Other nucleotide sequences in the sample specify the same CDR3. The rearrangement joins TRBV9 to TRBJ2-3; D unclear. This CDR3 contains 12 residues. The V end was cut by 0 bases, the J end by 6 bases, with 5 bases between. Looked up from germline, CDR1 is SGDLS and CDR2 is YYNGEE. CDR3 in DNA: TGTGCCAGCAGCGTAGATGCGGATACGCAGTATTTT. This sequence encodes CASSVDADTQYF.

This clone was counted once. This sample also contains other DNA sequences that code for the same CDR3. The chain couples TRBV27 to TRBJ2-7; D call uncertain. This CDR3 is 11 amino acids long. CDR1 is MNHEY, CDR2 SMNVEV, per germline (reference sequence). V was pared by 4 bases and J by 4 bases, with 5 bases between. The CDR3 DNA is TGTGCCAGCAGTTCCCGTTACGAGCAGTACTTC. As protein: CASSSRYEQYF.

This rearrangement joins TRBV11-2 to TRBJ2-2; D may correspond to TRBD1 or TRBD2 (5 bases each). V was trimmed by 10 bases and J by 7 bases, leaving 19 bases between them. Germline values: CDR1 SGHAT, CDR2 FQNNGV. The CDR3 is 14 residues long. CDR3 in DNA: TGTGCCATCTCCGGATCGATGGGGGTCGGGGAGCTGTTTTTT. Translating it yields CAISGSMGVGELFF.

CDR3: CASSYRGRQDSPLHF. CDR3 sequence (DNA): TGTGCCAGCAGTTACAGGGGCAGGCAAGATTCACCCCTCCACTTT. The chain has TRBV6-5 and TRBJ1-6; perhaps TRBD1 as D (5 bases). V was trimmed by 2 bases and J by 8 bases, leaving 13 bases between them. CDR1 and CDR2 (germline): MNHEY, SVGAGI. This CDR3 spans 15 amino acids.